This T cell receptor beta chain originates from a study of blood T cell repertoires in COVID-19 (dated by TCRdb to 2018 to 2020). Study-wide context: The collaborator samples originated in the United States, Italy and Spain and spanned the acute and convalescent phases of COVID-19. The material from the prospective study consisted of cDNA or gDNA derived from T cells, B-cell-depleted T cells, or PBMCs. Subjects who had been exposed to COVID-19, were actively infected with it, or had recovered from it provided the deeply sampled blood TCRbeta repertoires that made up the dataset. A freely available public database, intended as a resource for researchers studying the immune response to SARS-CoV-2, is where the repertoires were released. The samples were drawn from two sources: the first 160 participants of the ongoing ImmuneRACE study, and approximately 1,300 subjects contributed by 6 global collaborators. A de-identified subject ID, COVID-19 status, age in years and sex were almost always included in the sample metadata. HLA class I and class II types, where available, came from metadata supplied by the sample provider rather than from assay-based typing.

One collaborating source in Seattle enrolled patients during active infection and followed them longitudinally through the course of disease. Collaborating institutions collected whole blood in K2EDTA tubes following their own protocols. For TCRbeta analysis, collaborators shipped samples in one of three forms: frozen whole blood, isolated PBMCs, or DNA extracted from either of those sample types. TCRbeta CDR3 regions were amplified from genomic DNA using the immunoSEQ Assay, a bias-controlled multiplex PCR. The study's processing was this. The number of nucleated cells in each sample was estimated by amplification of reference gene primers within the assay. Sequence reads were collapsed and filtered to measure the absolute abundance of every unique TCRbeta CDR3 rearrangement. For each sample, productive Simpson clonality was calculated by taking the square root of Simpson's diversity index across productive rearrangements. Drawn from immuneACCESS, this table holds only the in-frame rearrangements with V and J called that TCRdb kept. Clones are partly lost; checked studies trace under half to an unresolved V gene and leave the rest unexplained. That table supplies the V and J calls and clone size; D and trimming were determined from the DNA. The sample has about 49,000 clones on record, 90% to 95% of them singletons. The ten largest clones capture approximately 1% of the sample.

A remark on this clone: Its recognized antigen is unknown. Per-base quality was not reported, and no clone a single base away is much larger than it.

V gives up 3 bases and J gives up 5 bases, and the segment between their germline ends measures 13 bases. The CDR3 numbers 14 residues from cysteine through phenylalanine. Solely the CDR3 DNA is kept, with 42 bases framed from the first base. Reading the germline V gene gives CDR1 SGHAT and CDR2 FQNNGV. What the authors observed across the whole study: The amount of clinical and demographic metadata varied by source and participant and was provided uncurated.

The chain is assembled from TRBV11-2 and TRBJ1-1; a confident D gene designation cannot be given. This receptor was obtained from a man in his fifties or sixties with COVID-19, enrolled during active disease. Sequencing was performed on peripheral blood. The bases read TGTGCCAGCAGCTTGTCGAGTGCATGGACTGAAGCTTTCTTT. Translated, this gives CASSLSSAWTEAFF.